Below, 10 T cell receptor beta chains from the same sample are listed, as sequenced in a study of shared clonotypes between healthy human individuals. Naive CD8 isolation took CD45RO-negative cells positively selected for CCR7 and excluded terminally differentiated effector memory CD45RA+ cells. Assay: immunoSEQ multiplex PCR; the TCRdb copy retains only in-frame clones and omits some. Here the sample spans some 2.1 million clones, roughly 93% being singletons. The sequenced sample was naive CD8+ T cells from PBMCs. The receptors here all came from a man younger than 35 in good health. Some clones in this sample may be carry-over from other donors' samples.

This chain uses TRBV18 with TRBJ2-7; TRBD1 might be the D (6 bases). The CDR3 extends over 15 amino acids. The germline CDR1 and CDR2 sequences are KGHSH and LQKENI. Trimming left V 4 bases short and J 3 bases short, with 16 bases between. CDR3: CASSLTGSEYYEQYF. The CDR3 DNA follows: TGTGCCAGCTCACTAACAGGGTCAGAGTACTACGAGCAGTACTTC.

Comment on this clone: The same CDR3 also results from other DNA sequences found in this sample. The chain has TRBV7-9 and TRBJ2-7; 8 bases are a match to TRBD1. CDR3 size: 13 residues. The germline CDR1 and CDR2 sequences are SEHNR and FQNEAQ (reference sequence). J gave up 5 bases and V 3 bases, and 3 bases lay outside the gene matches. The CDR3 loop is CASSLAGGHEQYF. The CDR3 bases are TGTGCCAGCAGCTTGGCAGGGGGCCACGAGCAGTACTTC.

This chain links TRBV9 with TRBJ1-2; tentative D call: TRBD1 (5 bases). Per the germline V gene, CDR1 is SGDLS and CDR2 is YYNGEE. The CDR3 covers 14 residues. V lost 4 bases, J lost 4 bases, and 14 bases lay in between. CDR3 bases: TGTGCCAGCAGCCTAGGGACGCCCCTCTATGGCTACACCTTC. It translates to CASSLGTPLYGYTF.

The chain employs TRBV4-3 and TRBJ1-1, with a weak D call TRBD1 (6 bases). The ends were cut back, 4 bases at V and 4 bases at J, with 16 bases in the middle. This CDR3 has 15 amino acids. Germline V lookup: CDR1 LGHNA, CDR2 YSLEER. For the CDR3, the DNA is TGCGCCAGCAGCCCACTCGTGGGGGGCAGCACTGAAGCTTTCTTT. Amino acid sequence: CASSPLVGGSTEAFF.

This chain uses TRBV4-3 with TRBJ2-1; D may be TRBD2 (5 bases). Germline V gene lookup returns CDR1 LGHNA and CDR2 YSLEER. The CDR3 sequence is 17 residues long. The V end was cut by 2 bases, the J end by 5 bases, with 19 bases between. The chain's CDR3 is CASSQLFTEAFDNEQFF. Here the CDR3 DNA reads TGCGCCAGCAGCCAACTCTTCACGGAGGCATTCGACAATGAGCAGTTCTTC.

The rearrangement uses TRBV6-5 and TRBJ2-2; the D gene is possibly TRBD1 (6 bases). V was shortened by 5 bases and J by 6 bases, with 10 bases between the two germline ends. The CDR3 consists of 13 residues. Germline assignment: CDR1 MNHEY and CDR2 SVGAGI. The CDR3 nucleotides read TGTGCCAGCAGTCCTACAGGGCCCGGGGAGCTGTTTTTT. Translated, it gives CASSPTGPGELFF.

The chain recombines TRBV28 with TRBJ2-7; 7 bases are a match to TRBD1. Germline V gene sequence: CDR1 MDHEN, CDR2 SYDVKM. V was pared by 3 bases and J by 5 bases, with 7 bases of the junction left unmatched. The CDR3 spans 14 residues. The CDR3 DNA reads TGTGCCAGCAGTTTCGGGACAGTGAAAAACGAGCAGTACTTC. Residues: CASSFGTVKNEQYF.

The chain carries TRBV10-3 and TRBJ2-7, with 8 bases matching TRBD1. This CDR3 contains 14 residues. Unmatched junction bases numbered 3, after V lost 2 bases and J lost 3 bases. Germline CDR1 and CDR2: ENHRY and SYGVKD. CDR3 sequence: CAISEGQGFYEQYF. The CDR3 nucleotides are TGTGCCATCAGTGAGGGACAGGGATTCTACGAGCAGTACTTC.

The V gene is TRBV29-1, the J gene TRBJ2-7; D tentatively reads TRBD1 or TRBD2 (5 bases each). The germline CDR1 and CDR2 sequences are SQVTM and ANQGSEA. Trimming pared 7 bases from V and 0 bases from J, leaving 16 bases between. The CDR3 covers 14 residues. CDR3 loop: CSDPGRRHSYEQYF. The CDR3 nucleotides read TGCAGCGACCCGGGACGGCGACACTCCTACGAGCAGTACTTC.

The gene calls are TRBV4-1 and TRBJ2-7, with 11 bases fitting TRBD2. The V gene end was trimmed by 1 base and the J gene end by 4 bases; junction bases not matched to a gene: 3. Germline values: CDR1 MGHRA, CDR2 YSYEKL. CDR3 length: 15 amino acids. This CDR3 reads CASSQGTSGYYEQYF. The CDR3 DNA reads TGCGCCAGCAGCCAAGGGACTAGCGGGTATTACGAGCAGTACTTC.